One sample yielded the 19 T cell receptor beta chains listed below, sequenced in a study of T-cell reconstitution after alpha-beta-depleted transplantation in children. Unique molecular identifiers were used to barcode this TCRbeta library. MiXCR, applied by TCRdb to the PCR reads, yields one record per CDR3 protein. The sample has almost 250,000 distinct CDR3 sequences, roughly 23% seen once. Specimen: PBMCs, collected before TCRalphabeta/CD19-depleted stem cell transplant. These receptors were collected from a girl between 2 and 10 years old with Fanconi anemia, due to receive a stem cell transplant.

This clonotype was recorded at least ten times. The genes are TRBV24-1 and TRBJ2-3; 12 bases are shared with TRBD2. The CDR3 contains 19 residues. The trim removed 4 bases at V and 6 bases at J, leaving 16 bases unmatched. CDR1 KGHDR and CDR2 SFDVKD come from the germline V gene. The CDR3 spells CATSEGRDWASGGADTQYF. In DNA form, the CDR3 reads TGTGCCACCAGTGAGGGCCGGGACTGGGCTAGCGGGGGGGCGGATACGCAGTATTTT.

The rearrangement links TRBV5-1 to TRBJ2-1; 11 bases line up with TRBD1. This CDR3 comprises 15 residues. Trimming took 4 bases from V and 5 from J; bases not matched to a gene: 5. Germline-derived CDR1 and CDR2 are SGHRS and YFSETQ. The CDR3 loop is CASSIGTGGNNEQFF. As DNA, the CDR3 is TGCGCCAGCAGCATAGGGACAGGGGGGAACAATGAGCAGTTCTTC.

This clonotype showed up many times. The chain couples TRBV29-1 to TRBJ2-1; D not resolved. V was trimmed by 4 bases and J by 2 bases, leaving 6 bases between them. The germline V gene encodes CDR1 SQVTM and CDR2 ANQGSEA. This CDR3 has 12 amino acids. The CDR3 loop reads CSVGLAYNEQFF. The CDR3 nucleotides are TGCAGCGTTGGGCTCGCCTACAATGAGCAGTTCTTC.

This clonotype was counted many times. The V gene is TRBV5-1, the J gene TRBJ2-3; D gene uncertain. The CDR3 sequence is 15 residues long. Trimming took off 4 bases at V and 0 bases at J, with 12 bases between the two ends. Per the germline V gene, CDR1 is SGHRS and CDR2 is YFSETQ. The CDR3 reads CASSPASSSTDTQYF. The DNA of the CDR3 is TGCGCCAGCAGCCCTGCTTCGTCTAGCACAGATACGCAGTATTTT. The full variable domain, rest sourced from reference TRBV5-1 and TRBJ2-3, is KAGVTQTPRYLIKTRGQQVTLSCSPISGHRSVSWYQQTPGQGLQFLFEYFSETQRNKGNFPGRFSGRQFSNSRSEMNVSTLELGDSALYLCASSPASSSTDTQYFGPGTRLTVL.

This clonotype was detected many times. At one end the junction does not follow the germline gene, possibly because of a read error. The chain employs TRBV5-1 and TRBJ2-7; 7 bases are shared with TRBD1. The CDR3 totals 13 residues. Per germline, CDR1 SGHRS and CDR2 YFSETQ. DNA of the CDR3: TGTGCCAGCAGTGGGGACAGTTCCTACGAGCAGTACTTC. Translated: CASSGDSSYEQYF.

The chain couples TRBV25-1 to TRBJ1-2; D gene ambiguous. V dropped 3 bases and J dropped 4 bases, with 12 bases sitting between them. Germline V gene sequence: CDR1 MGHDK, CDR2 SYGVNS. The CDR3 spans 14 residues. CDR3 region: CASSERVWSYGYTF. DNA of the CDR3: TGTGCCAGCAGTGAGCGGGTGTGGAGCTATGGCTACACCTTC.

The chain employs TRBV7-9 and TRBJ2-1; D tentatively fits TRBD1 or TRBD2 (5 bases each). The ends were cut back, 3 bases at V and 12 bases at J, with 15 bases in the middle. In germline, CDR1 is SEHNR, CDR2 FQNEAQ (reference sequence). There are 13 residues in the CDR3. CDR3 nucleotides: TGTGCCAGCAGCTTGGACAAAGCTAGCCCGCAGTTCTTC. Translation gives CASSLDKASPQFF. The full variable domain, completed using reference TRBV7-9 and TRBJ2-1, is DTGVSQNPRHKITKRGQNVTFRCDPISEHNRLYWYRQTLGQGPEFLTYFQNEAQLEKSRLLSDRFSAERPKGSFSTLEIQRTEQGDSAMYLCASSLDKASPQFFGPGTRLTVL.

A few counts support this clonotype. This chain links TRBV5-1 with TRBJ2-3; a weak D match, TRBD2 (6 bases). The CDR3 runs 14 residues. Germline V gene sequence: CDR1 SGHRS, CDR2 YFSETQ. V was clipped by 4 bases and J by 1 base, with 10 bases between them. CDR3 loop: CASSKGGGTDTQYF. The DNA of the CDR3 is TGCGCCAGCAGCAAGGGAGGAGGCACAGATACGCAGTATTTT.

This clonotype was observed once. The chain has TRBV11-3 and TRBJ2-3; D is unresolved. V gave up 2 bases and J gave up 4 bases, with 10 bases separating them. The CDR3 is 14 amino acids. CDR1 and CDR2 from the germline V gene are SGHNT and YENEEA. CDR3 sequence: CASSLSGRADTQYF. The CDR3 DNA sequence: TGTGCCAGCAGCTTATCGGGTCGGGCAGATACGCAGTATTTT.

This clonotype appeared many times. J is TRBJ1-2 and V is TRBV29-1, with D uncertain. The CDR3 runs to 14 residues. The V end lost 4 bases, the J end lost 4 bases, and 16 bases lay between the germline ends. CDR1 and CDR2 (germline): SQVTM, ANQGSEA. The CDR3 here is CSVVLAGKGYGYTF. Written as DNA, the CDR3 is TGCAGCGTTGTATTGGCCGGGAAAGGCTATGGCTACACCTTC.

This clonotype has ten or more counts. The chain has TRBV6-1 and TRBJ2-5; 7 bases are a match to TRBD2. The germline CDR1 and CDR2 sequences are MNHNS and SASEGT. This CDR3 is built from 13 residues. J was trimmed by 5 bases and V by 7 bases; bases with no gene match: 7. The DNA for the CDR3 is TGTGCCAGCAACCGCGGGGGTGGTGAGACCCAGTACTTC. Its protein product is CASNRGGGETQYF.

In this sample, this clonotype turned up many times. The CDR3 here is CASSLGSGNPSYNEQFF. CDR3 in DNA: TGTGCCAGCAGCTTGGGCAGCGGGAATCCAAGCTACAATGAGCAGTTCTTC. The rearrangement links TRBV5-5 to TRBJ2-1; 7 bases line up with TRBD2. V shed 0 bases, J shed 3 bases, and the junction held 9 bases outside the gene matches. Germline-derived CDR1 and CDR2 are SGHKS and YYEKEE (reference sequence). The CDR3 sequence is 17 residues long.

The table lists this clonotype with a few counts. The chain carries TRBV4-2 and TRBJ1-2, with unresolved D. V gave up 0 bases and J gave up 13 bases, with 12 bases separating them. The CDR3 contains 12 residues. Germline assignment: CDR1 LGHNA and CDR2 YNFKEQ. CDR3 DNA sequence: TGTGCCAGCAGCCAAGACAGCCCCTTGGTCACCTTC. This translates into CASSQDSPLVTF.

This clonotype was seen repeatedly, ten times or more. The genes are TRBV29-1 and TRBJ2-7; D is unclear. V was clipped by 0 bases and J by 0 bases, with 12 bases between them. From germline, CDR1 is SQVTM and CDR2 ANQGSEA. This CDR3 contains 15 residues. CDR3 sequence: CSVEDSGHSSYEQYF. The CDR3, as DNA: TGCAGCGTTGAAGATTCGGGCCACAGCTCCTACGAGCAGTACTTC.

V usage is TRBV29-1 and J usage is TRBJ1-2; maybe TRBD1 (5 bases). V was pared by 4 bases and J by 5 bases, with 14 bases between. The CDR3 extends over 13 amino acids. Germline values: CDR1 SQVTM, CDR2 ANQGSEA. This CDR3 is CSVGMESGYGYTF. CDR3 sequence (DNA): TGCAGCGTTGGCATGGAATCAGGGTATGGCTACACCTTC. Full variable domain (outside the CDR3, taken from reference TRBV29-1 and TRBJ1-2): SAVISQKPSRDICQRGTSLTIQCQVDSQVTMMFWYRQQPGQSLTLIATANQGSEATYESGFVIDKFPISRPNLTFSTLTVSNMSPEDSSIYLCSVGMESGYGYTFGSGTRLTVV.

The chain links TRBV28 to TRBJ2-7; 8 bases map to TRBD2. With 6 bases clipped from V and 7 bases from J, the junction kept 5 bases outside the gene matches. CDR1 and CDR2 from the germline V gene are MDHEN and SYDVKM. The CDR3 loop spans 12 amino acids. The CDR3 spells CASREGLAEQYF. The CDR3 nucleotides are TGTGCCAGCAGAGAAGGACTAGCAGAGCAGTACTTC.

The CDR3 region is CASAKGGFPQETQYF. The CDR3 coding sequence is TGTGCTAGTGCGAAAGGAGGGTTCCCTCAAGAGACCCAGTACTTC. The V call is TRBV12-5, the J call TRBJ2-5; D may be TRBD2 (6 bases). The CDR3 consists of 15 residues. V dropped 7 bases and J dropped 2 bases, with 17 bases sitting between them. The V gene's germline CDR1 is LGHNT and CDR2 FRNRAP.

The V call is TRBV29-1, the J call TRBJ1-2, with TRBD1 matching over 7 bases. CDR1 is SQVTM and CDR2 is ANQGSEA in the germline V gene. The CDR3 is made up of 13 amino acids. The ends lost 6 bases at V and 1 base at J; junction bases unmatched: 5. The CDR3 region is CSVPGTVNYGYTF. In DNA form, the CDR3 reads TGCAGCGTGCCCGGGACAGTTAACTATGGCTACACCTTC. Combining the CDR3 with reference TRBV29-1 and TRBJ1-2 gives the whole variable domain SAVISQKPSRDICQRGTSLTIQCQVDSQVTMMFWYRQQPGQSLTLIATANQGSEATYESGFVIDKFPISRPNLTFSTLTVSNMSPEDSSIYLCSVPGTVNYGYTFGSGTRLTVV.

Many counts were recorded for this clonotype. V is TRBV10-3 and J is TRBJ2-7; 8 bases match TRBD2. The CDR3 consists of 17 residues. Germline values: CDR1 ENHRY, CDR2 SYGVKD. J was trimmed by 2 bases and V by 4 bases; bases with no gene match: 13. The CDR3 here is CAISVIPIAGPTYEQYF. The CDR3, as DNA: TGTGCCATCAGTGTGATACCTATAGCGGGACCGACCTACGAGCAGTACTTC.